This TCR beta chain was sequenced for a study of control samples from healthy donors and cancer patients. The CDR3 runs 14 residues. Trimming at V came to 4 bases and at J to 4 bases, leaving 4 bases not matched to a gene. Germline loops: CDR1 SNHLY, CDR2 FYNNEI. Assay used: immunoSEQ multiplex PCR; TCRdb lists only in-frame clones, some missing. In the table there are roughly 24,000 clones, 75% to 85% of which are singletons. The TCR was taken from a man in his 60s with colorectal cancer. Specimen: PBMCs. This sequence joins TRBV2 and TRBJ2-3; 8 bases map to TRBD2. The DNA for the CDR3 is TGTGCCAGCAGTGGGGTTAGCGGGGCAGATACGCAGTATTTT. It is translated as CASSGVSGADTQYF.